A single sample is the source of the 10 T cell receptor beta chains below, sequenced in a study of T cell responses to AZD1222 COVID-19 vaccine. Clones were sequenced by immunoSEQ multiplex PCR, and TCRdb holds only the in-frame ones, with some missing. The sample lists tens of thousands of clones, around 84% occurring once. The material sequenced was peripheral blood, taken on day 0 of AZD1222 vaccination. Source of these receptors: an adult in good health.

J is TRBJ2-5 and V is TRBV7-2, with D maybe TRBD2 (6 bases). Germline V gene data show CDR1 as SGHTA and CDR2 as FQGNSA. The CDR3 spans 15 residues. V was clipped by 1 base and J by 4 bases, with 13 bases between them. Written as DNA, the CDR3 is TGTGCCAGCAGCTTAGAGGCGGGACTTCGAGAGACCCAGTACTTC. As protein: CASSLEAGLRETQYF.

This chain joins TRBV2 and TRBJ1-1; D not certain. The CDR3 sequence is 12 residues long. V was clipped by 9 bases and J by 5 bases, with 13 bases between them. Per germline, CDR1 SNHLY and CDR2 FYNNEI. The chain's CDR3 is CASKRGPTEAFF. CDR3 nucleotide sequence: TGTGCCAGTAAAAGAGGCCCTACTGAAGCTTTCTTT.

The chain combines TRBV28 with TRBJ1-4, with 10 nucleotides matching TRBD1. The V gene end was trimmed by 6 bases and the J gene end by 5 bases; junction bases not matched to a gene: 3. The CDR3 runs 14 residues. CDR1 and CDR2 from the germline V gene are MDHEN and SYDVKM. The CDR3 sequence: CASRTGGRNEKLFF. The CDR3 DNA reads TGTGCCAGCAGGACAGGGGGCCGGAATGAAAAACTGTTTTTT. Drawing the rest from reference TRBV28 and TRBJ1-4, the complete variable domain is DVKVTQSSRYLVKRTGEKVFLECVQDMDHENMFWYRQDPGLGLRLIYFSYDVKMKEKGDIPEGYSVSREKKERFSLILESASTNQTSMYLCASRTGGRNEKLFFGSGTQLSVL.

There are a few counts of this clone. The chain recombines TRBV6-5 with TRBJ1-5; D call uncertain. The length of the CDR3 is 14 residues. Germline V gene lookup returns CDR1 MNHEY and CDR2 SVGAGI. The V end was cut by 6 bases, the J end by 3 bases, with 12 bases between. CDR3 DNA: TGTGCCAGCAGGGTGGCAGGATCCAATCAGCCCCAGCATTTT. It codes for CASRVAGSNQPQHF.

The CDR3 sequence: CASSNSGQGAYGYTF. For the CDR3, the DNA is TGTGCCAGCAGTAATTCTGGACAGGGCGCCTATGGCTACACCTTC. This rearrangement joins TRBV6-5 to TRBJ1-2, with 8 bases matching TRBD1. The CDR3 has 15 residues. Per germline, CDR1 MNHEY and CDR2 SVGAGI. The V and J ends lost 5 bases and 4 bases, in that order; junction bases with no gene match: 9.

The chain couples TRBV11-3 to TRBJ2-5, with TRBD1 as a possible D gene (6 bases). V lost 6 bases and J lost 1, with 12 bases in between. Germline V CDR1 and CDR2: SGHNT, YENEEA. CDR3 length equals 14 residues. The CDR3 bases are TGTGCCAGCAGTCCCGGGACACCCCAAGAGACCCAGTACTTC. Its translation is CASSPGTPQETQYF.

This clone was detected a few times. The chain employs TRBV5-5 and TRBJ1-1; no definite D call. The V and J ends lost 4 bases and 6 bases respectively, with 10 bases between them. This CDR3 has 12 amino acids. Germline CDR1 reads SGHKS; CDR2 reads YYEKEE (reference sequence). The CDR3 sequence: CASSPEKSEAFF. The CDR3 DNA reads TGTGCCAGCAGCCCGGAAAAGTCTGAAGCTTTCTTT.

This CDR3 is CAISVLGRDEQFF. The CDR3 coding sequence is TGTGCCATCAGTGTTCTAGGGCGGGATGAGCAGTTCTTC. The chain uses TRBV10-3 and TRBJ2-1, with D possibly TRBD2 on 5 matching bases. Trimming removed 4 bases from V and 8 bases from J, with 12 bases in between. This CDR3 comprises 13 residues. Germline loops: CDR1 ENHRY, CDR2 SYGVKD.

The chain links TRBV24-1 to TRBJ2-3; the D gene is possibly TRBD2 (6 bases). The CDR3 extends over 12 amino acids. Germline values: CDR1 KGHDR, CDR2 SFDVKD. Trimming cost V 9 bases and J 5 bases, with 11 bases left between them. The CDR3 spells CATRGSGDTQYF. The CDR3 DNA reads TGTGCCACCCGGGGGAGTGGAGATACGCAGTATTTT.

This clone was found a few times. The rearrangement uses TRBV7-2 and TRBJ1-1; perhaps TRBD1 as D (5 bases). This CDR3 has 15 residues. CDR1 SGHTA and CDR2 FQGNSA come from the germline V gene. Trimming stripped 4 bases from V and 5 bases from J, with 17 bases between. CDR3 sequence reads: CASSSLGRVVTEAFF. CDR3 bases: TGTGCCAGCAGCTCCCTAGGCAGGGTTGTTACTGAAGCTTTCTTT.